The 4 T cell receptor beta chains below come from one sample, sequenced in a study of identifying expanded T cells in peripheral blood. Using immunoSEQ multiplex PCR, the repertoire was profiled, and TCRdb retains in-frame clones only, with some absent. This sample has around 100,000 clones, with approximately 88% found just once. Input material: blood. The receptors originated from a person aged 18 to 70 in good health.

The chain couples TRBV7-9 to TRBJ1-6; D may be TRBD1 (5 bases). This CDR3 has 15 residues. V was shortened by 2 bases and J by 4 bases, with 9 bases between the two germline ends. Per germline, CDR1 SEHNR and CDR2 FQNEAQ (reference sequence). CDR3 loop: CASSLSDNYNSPLHF. The CDR3, as DNA: TGTGCCAGCAGCTTATCGGACAATTATAATTCACCCCTCCACTTT.

The chain employs TRBV6-7 and TRBJ2-2, with a tentative D call TRBD2 (5 bases). TRBV6-7 is assigned to the ORF class and has an uncertain function. The CDR3 runs to 21 residues. V was trimmed by 2 bases and J by 6 bases, leaving 31 bases between them. The CDR3 loop is CASSYKQRLGPGYVEPGELFF. DNA for the CDR3: TGTGCCAGCAGTTACAAACAGCGGCTGGGTCCGGGTTACGTAGAGCCCGGGGAGCTGTTTTTT.

The V gene is TRBV29-1, the J gene TRBJ2-1; 8 bases map to TRBD1. The CDR3 has 16 amino acids. Germline V gene sequence: CDR1 SQVTM, CDR2 ANQGSEA. After removal of 4 bases from V and 0 bases from J, the junction contained 8 bases not matched to a gene. CDR3: CSVGLRQGSSYNEQFF. As DNA, the CDR3 is TGCAGCGTTGGCCTACGACAGGGGAGCTCCTACAATGAGCAGTTCTTC.

The chain is built from TRBV29-1 and TRBJ2-7; D is unresolved. CDR3 length equals 13 residues. Trimming stripped 7 bases from V and 4 bases from J, with 17 bases between. CDR1 SQVTM and CDR2 ANQGSEA come from the germline V gene. The CDR3 loop is CSAGGRSRYEQYF. The CDR3 nucleotides read TGCAGCGCGGGCGGCAGGTCGAGATACGAGCAGTACTTC.